Each of the 8 T cell receptor beta chains below was sequenced from the same sample in a study of T cells after somatic rescue of genetic block. Using immunoSEQ multiplex PCR, the repertoire was profiled, and TCRdb retains in-frame clones only, with some absent. The repertoire holds 50,000 to 60,000 clones, with 90% to 96% as singletons. The sample taken for sequencing was peripheral blood mononuclear cells (PBMCs). All receptors come from a child younger than two.

The rearrangement links TRBV12-5 to TRBJ2-7; D is possibly TRBD2 (5 bases). This CDR3 has 12 amino acids. Germline lookup yields CDR1 LGHNT and CDR2 FRNRAP. With 2 bases removed from V and 3 bases from J, the gap between germline ends came to 5 bases. CDR3 nucleotide sequence: TGTGCTAGTGGTTTGACTAGCTACGAGCAGTACTTC. Encoded protein: CASGLTSYEQYF.

The CDR3 DNA reads TGTGCCAGCAGCCGGACTAGCGGGAGGGCCGTCTACGAGCAGTACTTC. Translating it yields CASSRTSGRAVYEQYF. The rearrangement links TRBV4-2 to TRBJ2-7; 15 nucleotides align to TRBD2. The germline V gene has CDR1 LGHNA and CDR2 YNFKEQ. The CDR3 is made up of 16 amino acids. The trim removed 4 bases at V and 3 bases at J, leaving 4 bases unmatched.

The V call is TRBV28, the J call TRBJ2-2; D perhaps matches TRBD1 (6 bases). Trimming shortened V by 5 bases and J by 0 bases, and 10 bases separated the two germline ends. CDR1 and CDR2 (germline): MDHEN, SYDVKM. This CDR3 is built from 15 residues. The CDR3 DNA is TGTGCCAGCAGTACAGGGTGGGCGAACACCGGGGAGCTGTTTTTT. Its protein product is CASSTGWANTGELFF. Looking up the rest from reference TRBV28 and TRBJ2-2 gives the full variable domain: DVKVTQSSRYLVKRTGEKVFLECVQDMDHENMFWYRQDPGLGLRLIYFSYDVKMKEKGDIPEGYSVSREKKERFSLILESASTNQTSMYLCASSTGWANTGELFFGEGSRLTVL.

V usage is TRBV7-9 and J usage is TRBJ1-5; D remains ambiguous. The CDR3 spans 14 residues. V was shortened by 1 base and J by 2 bases, with 6 bases between the two germline ends. The V gene's germline CDR1 is SEHNR and CDR2 FQNEAQ (reference sequence). The CDR3 loop is CASSLGGGNQPQHF. CDR3 DNA: TGTGCCAGCAGCTTAGGTGGGGGCAATCAGCCCCAGCATTTT.

The chain combines TRBV5-6 with TRBJ1-2; D is ambiguous. Looked up from germline, CDR1 is SGHDT and CDR2 is YYEEEE. The CDR3 is 12 residues long. V lost 4 bases and J 5 bases, leaving 9 bases between the germline ends. The CDR3 DNA is TGTGCCAGCAGCGTGGACCGGTATGGCTACACCTTC. Translation: CASSVDRYGYTF.

J is TRBJ2-1 and V is TRBV7-9, with 11 bases fitting TRBD2. The germline V gene encodes CDR1 SEHNR and CDR2 FQNEAQ (reference sequence). The CDR3 runs 15 residues. V trimming: 5 bases; J trimming: 8 bases; junction bases outside the gene matches: 8. CDR3 DNA sequence: TGTGCCAGCAGCATCTTAGCGGGAGGGGTGGATGAGCAGTTCTTC. This sequence encodes CASSILAGGVDEQFF.

This chain links TRBV7-6 with TRBJ2-3; 9 nucleotides line up with TRBD1. V shed 5 bases, J shed 5 bases, and the junction held 2 bases outside the gene matches. Germline CDR1 and CDR2: SGHVS and FNYEAQ. This CDR3 comprises 13 residues. CDR3 sequence: CASSPDRGDTQYF. CDR3 bases: TGTGCCAGCAGCCCGGACAGGGGAGATACGCAGTATTTT.

The V gene is TRBV30, the J gene TRBJ2-1, with TRBD2 matching over 7 bases. V dropped 5 bases and J dropped 0; count of bases not matched to a gene: 10. The CDR3 length is 16 residues. Germline-derived CDR1 and CDR2 are GTSNPN and SVGIG (reference sequence). The CDR3 protein is CAWVALAAGSYNEQFF. The CDR3 bases are TGTGCCTGGGTGGCGCTAGCGGCCGGCTCCTACAATGAGCAGTTCTTC.